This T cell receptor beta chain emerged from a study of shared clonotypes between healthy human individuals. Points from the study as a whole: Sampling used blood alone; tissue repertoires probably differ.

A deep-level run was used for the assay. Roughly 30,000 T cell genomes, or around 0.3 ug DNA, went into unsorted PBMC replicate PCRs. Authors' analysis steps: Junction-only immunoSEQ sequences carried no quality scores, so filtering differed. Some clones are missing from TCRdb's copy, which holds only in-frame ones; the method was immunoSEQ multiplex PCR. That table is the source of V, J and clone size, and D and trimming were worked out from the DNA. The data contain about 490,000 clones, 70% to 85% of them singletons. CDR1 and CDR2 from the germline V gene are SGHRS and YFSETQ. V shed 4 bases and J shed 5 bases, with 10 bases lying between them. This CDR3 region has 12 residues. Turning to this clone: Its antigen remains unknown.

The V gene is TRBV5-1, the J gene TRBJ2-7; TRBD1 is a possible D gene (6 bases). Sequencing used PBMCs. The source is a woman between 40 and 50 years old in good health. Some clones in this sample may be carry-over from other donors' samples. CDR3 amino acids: CASSVQGNEQYF. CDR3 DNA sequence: TGCGCCAGCAGCGTACAGGGTAACGAGCAGTACTTC.